The 3 T cell receptor beta chains presented below share a single source sample, sequenced in a study of blood T cell repertoires in COVID-19. The protocol was immunoSEQ multiplex PCR, while the TCRdb copy is restricted to in-frame clones and leaves out a portion. The sample includes 150,000 to 200,000 clones, around four fifths seen only once; the top ten take under 13%. Sequenced material: peripheral blood. These receptors all stem from a human donor in a cohort sampled during active COVID-19.

The chain couples TRBV27 to TRBJ2-3; D gene uncertain. CDR3 size: 16 residues. Trimming cost V 6 bases and J 0 bases, with 16 bases left between them. Germline-derived CDR1 and CDR2 are MNHEY and SMNVEV (reference sequence). CDR3 region: CASRQSGTASTDTQYF. The CDR3 region has the DNA TGTGCCAGCAGACAAAGTGGTACAGCTAGCACAGATACGCAGTATTTT.

The gene calls are TRBV11-2 and TRBJ1-3; no reliable D call. Trimming took 1 base from V and 7 from J, leaving 8 bases between them. The V gene's germline CDR1 is SGHAT and CDR2 FQNNGV. This CDR3 spans 13 amino acids. The CDR3 DNA sequence: TGTGCCAGCAGCTTAGGGCGGTGGAACACCATATATTTT. Translation: CASSLGRWNTIYF.

J is TRBJ2-2 and V is TRBV25-1, with TRBD2 matching over 12 bases. Germline V gene data show CDR1 as MGHDK and CDR2 as SYGVNS. This CDR3 is built from 18 residues. V gave up 6 bases and J gave up 5 bases; unmatched junction bases: 13. In nucleotides, the CDR3 is TGTGCCAGCAGCGTGCCCCCAGGACTAGCGGGGAAAACCGGGGAGCTGTTTTTT. It translates to CASSVPPGLAGKTGELFF.